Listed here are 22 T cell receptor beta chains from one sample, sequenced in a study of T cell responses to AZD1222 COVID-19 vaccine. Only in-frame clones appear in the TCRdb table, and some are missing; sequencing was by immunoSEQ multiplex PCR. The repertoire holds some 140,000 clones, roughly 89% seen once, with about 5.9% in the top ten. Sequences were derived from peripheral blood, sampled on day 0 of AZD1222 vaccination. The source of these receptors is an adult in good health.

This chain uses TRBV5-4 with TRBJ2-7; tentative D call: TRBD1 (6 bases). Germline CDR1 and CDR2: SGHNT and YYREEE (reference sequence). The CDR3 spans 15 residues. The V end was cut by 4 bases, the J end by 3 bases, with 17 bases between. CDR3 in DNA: TGTGCCAGCAGCAGCATGACAGGACTCAACTACGAGCAGTACTTC. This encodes CASSSMTGLNYEQYF.

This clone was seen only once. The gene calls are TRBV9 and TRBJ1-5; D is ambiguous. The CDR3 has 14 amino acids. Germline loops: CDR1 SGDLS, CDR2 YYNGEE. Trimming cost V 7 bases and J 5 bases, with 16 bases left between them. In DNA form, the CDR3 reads TGTGCCAGCTCCATGATGGGGTCTGATCAGCCCCAGCATTTT. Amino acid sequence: CASSMMGSDQPQHF.

The CDR3 protein is CASSGGALNTEAFF. For the CDR3, the DNA is TGTGCCAGCAGTGGGGGGGCGTTGAACACTGAAGCTTTCTTT. The rearrangement joins TRBV28 to TRBJ1-1, with D perhaps matching TRBD1 (6 bases). Germline-derived CDR1 and CDR2 are MDHEN and SYDVKM. V dropped 5 bases and J dropped 0 bases, with 10 bases sitting between them. This CDR3 has 14 amino acids.

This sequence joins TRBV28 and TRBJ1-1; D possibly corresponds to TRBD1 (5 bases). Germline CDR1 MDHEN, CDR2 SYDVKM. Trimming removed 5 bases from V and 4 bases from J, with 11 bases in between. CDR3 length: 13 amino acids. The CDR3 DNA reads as TGTGCCAGCAGTACAGGAACGGGCACTGAAGCTTTCTTT. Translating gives CASSTGTGTEAFF.

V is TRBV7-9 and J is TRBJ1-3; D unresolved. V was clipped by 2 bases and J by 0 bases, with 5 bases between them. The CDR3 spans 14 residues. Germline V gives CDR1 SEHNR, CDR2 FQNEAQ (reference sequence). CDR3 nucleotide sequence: TGTGCCAGCAGCTTAATGAGCTCTGGAAACACCATATATTTT. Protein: CASSLMSSGNTIYF.

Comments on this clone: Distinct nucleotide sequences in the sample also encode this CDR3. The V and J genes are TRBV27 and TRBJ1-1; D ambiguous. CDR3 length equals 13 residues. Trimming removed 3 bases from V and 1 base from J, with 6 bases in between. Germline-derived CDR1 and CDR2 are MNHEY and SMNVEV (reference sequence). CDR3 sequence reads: CASSFRENTEAFF. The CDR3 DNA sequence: TGTGCCAGCAGTTTCCGGGAGAACACTGAAGCTTTCTTT.

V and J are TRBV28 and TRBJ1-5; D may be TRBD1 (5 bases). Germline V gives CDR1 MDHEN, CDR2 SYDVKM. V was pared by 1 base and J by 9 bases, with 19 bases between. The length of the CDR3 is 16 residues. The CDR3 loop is CASSLSGSQGGGPQHF. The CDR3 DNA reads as TGTGCCAGCAGTTTATCCGGCTCCCAGGGTGGAGGGCCCCAGCATTTT. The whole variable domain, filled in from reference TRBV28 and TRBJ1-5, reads DVKVTQSSRYLVKRTGEKVFLECVQDMDHENMFWYRQDPGLGLRLIYFSYDVKMKEKGDIPEGYSVSREKKERFSLILESASTNQTSMYLCASSLSGSQGGGPQHFGDGTRLSIL.

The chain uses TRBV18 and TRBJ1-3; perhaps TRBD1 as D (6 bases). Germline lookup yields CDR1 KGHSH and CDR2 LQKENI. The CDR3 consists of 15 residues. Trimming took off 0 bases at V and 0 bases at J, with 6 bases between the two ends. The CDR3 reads CASSPPGASGNTIYF. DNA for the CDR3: TGTGCCAGCTCACCACCGGGGGCCTCTGGAAACACCATATATTTT.

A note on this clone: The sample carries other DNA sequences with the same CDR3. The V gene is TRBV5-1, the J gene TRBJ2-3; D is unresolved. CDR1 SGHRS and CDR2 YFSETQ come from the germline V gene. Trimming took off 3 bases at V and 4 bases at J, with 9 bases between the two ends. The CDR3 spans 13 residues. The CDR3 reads CASSYPGSDTQYF. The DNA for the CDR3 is TGCGCCAGCAGCTACCCCGGGTCAGATACGCAGTATTTT.

CDR3 DNA: TGCGCCAGCAGCTCACCAACGGCGATTTACGAGCAGTACTTC. Translating it yields CASSSPTAIYEQYF. This chain connects TRBV5-1 to TRBJ2-7, with D uncertain. This CDR3 is built from 14 residues. V was pared by 3 bases and J by 4 bases, with 14 bases between. The germline gives CDR1 SGHRS, CDR2 YFSETQ.

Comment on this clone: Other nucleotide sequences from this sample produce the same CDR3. The CDR3 region is CASSVVAGGNTGELFF. DNA for the CDR3: TGTGCCAGCAGCGTAGTGGCAGGGGGAAATACCGGGGAGCTGTTTTTT. This chain joins TRBV9 and TRBJ2-2; TRBD1 agrees at 7 bases. The CDR3 has 16 amino acids. V gave up 0 bases and J gave up 5 bases; unmatched junction bases: 7. Per germline, CDR1 SGDLS and CDR2 YYNGEE.

The CDR3: CASSEAPEGGGTEAFF. The DNA for the CDR3 is TGTGCCAGCAGTGAAGCGCCGGAGGGGGGTGGCACTGAAGCTTTCTTT. The rearrangement joins TRBV6-1 to TRBJ1-1; D may be TRBD1 (6 bases). The CDR3 is 16 residues long. From germline, CDR1 is MNHNS and CDR2 SASEGT. Trimming removed 0 bases at V and 4 bases at J, with 15 bases between.

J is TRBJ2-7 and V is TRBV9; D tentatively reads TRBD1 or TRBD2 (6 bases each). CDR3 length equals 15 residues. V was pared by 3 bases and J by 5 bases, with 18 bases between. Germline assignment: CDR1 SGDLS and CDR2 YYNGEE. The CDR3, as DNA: TGTGCCAGCAGCGCCGGAGGGGGTCCTCTCCACGAGCAGTACTTC. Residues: CASSAGGGPLHEQYF.

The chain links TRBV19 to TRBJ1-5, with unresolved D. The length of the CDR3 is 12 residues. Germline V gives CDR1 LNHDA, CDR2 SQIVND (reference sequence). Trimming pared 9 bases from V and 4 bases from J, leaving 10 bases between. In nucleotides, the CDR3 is TGTGCCAGCCAAGAATGGAATCAGCCCCAGCATTTT. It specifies CASQEWNQPQHF. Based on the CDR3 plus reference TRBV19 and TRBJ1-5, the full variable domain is DGGITQSPKYLFRKEGQNVTLSCEQNLNHDAMYWYRQDPGQGLRLIYYSQIVNDFQKGDIAEGYSVSREKKESFPLTVTSAQKNPTAFYLCASQEWNQPQHFGDGTRLSIL.

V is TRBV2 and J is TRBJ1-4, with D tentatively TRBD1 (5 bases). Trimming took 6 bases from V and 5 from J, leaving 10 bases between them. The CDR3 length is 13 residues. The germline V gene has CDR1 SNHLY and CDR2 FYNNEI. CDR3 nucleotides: TGTGCCAGCAGATTTAGACAGAATGAAAAACTGTTTTTT. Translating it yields CASRFRQNEKLFF.

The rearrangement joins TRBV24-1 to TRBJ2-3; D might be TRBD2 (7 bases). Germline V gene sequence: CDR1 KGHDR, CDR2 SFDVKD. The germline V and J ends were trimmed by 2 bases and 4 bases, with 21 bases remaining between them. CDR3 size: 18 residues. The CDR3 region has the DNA TGTGCCACCAGTGATTCTCCCTGGGGGCGGGAGAATCCAGATACGCAGTATTTT. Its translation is CATSDSPWGRENPDTQYF.

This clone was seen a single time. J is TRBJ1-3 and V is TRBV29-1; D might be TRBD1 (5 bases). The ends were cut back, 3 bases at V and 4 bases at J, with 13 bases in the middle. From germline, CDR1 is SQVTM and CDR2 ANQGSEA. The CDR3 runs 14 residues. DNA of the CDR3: TGCAGCGTTGACGGGGGAGTGTACGGAAACACCATATATTTT. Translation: CSVDGGVYGNTIYF. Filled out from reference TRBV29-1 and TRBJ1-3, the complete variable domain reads SAVISQKPSRDICQRGTSLTIQCQVDSQVTMMFWYRQQPGQSLTLIATANQGSEATYESGFVIDKFPISRPNLTFSTLTVSNMSPEDSSIYLCSVDGGVYGNTIYFGEGSWLTVV.

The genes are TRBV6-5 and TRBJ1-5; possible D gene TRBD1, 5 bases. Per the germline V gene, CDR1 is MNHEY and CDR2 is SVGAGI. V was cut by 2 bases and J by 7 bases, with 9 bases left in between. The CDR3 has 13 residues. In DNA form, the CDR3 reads TGTGCCAGCAGTTACGGGCAGGGCCAGCCCCAGCATTTT. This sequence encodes CASSYGQGQPQHF.

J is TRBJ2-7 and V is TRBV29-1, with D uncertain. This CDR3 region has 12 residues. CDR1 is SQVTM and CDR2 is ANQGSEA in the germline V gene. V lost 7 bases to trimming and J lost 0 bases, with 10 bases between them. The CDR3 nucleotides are TGCAGCGCGAAGGTAGCCTCCTACGAGCAGTACTTC. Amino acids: CSAKVASYEQYF.

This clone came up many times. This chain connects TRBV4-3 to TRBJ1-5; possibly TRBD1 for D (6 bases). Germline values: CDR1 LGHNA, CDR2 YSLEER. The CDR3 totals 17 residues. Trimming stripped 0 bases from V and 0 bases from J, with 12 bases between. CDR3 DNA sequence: TGCGCCAGCAGCCAAGATCTCGCAGGGGTTAGCAATCAGCCCCAGCATTTT. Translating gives CASSQDLAGVSNQPQHF.

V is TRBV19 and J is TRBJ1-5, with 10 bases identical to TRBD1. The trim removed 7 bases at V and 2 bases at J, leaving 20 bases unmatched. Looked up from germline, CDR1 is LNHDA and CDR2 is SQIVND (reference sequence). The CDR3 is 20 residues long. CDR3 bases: TGTGCCAGTACCCTTCGCCGGAGGGTCGACAGGGGGCTTGGCAATCAGCCCCAGCATTTT. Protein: CASTLRRRVDRGLGNQPQHF.

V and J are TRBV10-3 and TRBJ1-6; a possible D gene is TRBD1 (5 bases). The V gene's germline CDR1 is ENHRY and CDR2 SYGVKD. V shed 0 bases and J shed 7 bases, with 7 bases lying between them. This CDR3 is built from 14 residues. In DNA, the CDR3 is TGTGCCATCAGTGAGTCCCCAGGGAATTCACCCCTCCACTTT. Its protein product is CAISESPGNSPLHF.